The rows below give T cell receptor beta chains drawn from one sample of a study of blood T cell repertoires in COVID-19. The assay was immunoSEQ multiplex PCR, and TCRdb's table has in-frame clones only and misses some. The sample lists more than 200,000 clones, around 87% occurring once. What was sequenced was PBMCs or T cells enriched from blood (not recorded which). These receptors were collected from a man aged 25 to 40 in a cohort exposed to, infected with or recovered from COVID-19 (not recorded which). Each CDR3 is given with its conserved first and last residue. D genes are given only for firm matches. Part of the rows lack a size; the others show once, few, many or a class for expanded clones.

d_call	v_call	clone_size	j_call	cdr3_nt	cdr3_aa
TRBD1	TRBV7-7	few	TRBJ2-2	TGTGCTAGCAGCGCCCGACAGGGGGCCACCGGGGAGCTGTTTTTT	CASSARQGATGELFF
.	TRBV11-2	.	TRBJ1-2	TGTGCCAGCAGCTTAGGGGGCTCTCAAGGGGATGGCTACACCTTC	CASSLGGSQGDGYTF
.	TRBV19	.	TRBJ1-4	TGTGCCAGTAGTGCACAGGTCTCTAATGAAAAACTGTTTTTT	CASSAQVSNEKLFF
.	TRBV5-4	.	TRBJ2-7	TGTGCCAGCAGCTTCCGCCAGGGGGGAACCTACGAGCAGTACTTC	CASSFRQGGTYEQYF
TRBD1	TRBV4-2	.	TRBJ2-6	TGTGCCAGCAGCCAGGACAAAGGGGGCGTATATGGGGCCAACGTCCTGACTTTC	CASSQDKGGVYGANVLTF
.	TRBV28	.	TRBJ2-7	TGTGCCAGCAGTCGCGACAGCCCCTACGAGCAGTACTTC	CASSRDSPYEQYF
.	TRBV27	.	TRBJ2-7	TGTGCCAGCTCCAATAGGGCAGGGGACTCCTACGAGCAGTACTTC	CASSNRAGDSYEQYF
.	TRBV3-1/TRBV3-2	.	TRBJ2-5	TGTGCCAGCAGCCAAGTGCCCTCGGACAGTTACTCCCAAGAGACCCAGTACTTC	CASSQVPSDSYSQETQYF
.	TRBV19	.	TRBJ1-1	TGTGCCAGTAGGATAGGTAGGGTACAGGCGAACACTGAAGCTTTCTTT	CASRIGRVQANTEAFF
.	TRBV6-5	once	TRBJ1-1	TGTGCCGGGGCGAGAGGGAGGATTTTGTACACTGAAGCTTTCTTT	CAGARGRILYTEAFF
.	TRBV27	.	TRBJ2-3	TGTTTCGAGCGGGCTCAGGGAGATACGCAGTATTTT	CFERAQGDTQYF
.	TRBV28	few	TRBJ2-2	TGTGCCACCCCTGACAGAGTCACCGGGGAGCTGTTTTTT	CATPDRVTGELFF
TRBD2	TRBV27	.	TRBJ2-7	TGTGCCAGCAGTTCCCTCGGGGGGAGCTCCTACGAGCAGTACTTC	CASSSLGGSSYEQYF
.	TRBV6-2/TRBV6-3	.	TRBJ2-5	TGTGCCAGCAGTTACGGACAGAGGGAGACCCAGTACTTC	CASSYGQRETQYF
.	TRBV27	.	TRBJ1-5	TGTGCCAGCGGGGGGGGACGCCAGCCCCAGCATTTT	CASGGGRQPQHF
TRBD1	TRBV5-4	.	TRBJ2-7	TGTGCCAGCAGCCCGGACCCCGGGACAGGCTACGAGCAGTACTTC	CASSPDPGTGYEQYF
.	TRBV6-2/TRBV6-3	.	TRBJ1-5	TGTGCCAGCAGTTACCTCAAGACATATAGCAATCAGCCCCAGCATTTT	CASSYLKTYSNQPQHF